The sequence of this T cell receptor beta chain was determined in a study of T-cell memory formation after mild COVID-19. Whole-study results and caveats: Balance between CD4 and CD8 was seen in clones contracting day 15 to 85, and a CD4+ lean was seen in later expanders. A subset of responding clones appeared in pre-infection memory, suggesting cross-reactive memory joined.

5'RACE, which relied on constant-segment primers, yielded TCR alpha and TCR beta cDNA libraries carrying sample barcodes and UMIs. Each CDR3 protein is one row after TCRdb ran MiXCR on the 5' RACE reads. In the table there are 530,000 or so distinct CDR3 sequences, 15% to 20% of which are singletons. This clonotype occurred many times. Antigen: not known. Per the germline V gene, CDR1 is MNHEY and CDR2 is SMNVEV (reference sequence). The CDR3 has 14 residues. V was cut by 3 bases and J by 5 bases, with 13 bases left in between. This rearrangement joins TRBV27 to TRBJ1-1; possibly TRBD1 for D (6 bases). Sequencing was done on a sample of PBMCs or a T cell subset sorted from them (not recorded which). The sequence derives from an adult woman who had mild COVID-19 (a few samples of this study predate the infection). Cell type and time point are not known. For the CDR3, the DNA is TGTGCCAGCAGTTTTCAGGGGAGGTTAACTGAAGCTTTCTTT. Amino acid sequence: CASSFQGRLTEAFF.